The entry that follows covers one TCR beta chain sequence. Clinical history as reported by participants underpinned cohort assignment. Among Cohort 3 donors, those recovered had two negative PCRs, clearance, or symptom resolution. Assay: immunoSEQ multiplex PCR; the TCRdb copy retains only in-frame clones and omits some. Among some 400,000 clones listed, more than 75% were seen once. This specimen comes from a study of blood T cell repertoires in COVID-19. V was clipped by 7 bases and J by 4 bases, with 11 bases between them. The CDR3 has 13 amino acids. Material: PBMCs or T cells enriched from blood (not recorded which). The TCR was taken from a man younger than 45 who had recovered from COVID-19. This sequence joins TRBV12-3 or TRBV12-4 and TRBJ1-3, with D possibly being TRBD1 (6 bases). CDR3: CASIRTDGNTIYF. In DNA, the CDR3 is TGTGCCAGCATACGGACAGACGGAAACACCATATATTTT.